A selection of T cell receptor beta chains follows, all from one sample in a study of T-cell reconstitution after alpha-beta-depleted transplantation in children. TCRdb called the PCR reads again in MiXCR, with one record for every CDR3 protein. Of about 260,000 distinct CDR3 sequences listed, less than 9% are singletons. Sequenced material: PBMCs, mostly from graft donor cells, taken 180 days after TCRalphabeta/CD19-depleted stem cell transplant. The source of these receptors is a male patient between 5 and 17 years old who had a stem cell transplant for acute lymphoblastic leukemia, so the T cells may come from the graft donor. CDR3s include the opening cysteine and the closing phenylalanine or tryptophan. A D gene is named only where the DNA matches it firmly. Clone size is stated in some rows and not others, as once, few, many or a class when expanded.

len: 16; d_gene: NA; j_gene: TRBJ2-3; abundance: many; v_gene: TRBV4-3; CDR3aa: CASSQDLPSPRDTQYF; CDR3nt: TGCGCCAGCAGCCAAGATCTTCCATCCCCGCGGGATACGCAGTATTTT
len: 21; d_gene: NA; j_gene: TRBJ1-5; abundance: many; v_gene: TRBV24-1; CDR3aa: CATSDITPLGGEDNPNQPQHF; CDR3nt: TGTGCCACCAGTGATATCACCCCTTTAGGAGGGGAGGACAACCCAAATCAGCCCCAGCATTTT
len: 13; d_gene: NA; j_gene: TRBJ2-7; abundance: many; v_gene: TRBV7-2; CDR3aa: CASSYYRGGEQYF; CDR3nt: TGTGCCAGCAGCTATTACAGGGGGGGTGAGCAGTACTTC
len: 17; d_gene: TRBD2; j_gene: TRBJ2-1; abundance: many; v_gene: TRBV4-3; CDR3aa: CASSQDPASGGYNEQFF; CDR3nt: TGCGCCAGCAGCCAAGATCCGGCTAGCGGGGGGTACAATGAGCAGTTCTTC
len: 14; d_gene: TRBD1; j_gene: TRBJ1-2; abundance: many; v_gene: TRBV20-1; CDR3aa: CSALAQGASYGYTF; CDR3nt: TGCAGTGCTCTAGCCCAGGGGGCGTCCTATGGCTACACCTTC
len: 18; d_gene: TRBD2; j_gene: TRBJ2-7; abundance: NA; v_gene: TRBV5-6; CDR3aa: CASSAGPTSVGPFYERYF; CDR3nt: TGTGCCAGCAGCGCGGGCCCCACTAGCGTTGGTCCCTTCTACGAGCGGTACTTC
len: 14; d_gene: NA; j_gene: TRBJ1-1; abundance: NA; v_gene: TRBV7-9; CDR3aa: CASSLEGQGMIAFF; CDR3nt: TGTGCCAGCAGCTTAGAGGGGCAAGGGATGATAGCTTTCTTT
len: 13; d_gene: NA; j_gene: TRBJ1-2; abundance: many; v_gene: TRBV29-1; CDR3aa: CSIWKGRHYGYTF; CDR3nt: TGCAGCATATGGAAAGGGCGACACTATGGCTACACCTTC
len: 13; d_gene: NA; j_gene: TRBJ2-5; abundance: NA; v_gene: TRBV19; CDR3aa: CASSPSGGGTQYF; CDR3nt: TGTGCCAGTAGTCCCTCAGGAGGGGGGACCCAGTACTTC
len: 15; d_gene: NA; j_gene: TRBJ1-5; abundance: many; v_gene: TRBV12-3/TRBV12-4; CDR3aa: CASSSASPQDQPQHF; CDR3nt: TGTGCCAGCAGTTCCGCCTCCCCTCAGGATCAGCCCCAGCATTTT
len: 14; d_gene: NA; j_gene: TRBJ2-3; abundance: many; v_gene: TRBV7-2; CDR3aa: CASSLVPRTDTQYF; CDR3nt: TGTGCCAGCAGCTTAGTTCCTCGCACAGATACGCAGTATTTT
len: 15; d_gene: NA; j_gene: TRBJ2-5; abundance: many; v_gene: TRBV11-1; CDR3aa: CASSFSHGLQETQYF; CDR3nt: TGTGCCAGCAGCTTCTCCCACGGGTTACAAGAGACCCAGTACTTC
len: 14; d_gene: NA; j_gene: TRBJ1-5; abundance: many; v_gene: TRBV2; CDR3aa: CASSMGATHQPQHF; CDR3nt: TGTGCCAGCAGTATGGGGGCTACGCATCAGCCCCAGCATTTT
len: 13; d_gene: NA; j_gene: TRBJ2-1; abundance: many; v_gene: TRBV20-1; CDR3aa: CSASSPFYNEQFF; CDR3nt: TGCAGTGCTAGTTCGCCCTTCTACAATGAGCAGTTCTTC
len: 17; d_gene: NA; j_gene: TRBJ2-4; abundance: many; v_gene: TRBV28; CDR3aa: CASSFVKTASYKNIQYF; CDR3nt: TGTGCCAGCAGTTTCGTGAAGACAGCGTCTTACAAAAACATTCAGTACTTC
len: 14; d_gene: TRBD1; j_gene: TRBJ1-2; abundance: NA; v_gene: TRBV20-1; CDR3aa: CSARGQGANYGYTF; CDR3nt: TGCAGTGCTAGAGGACAGGGAGCTAACTATGGCTACACCTTC
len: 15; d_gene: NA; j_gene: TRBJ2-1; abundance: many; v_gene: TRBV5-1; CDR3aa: CASSLGGLSYNEQFF; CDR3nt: TGCGCCAGCAGCTTAGGGGGGCTCTCCTACAATGAGCAGTTCTTC
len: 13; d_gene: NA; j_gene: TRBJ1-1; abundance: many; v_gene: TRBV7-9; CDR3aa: CASSLGRNTEAFF; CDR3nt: TGTGCCAGCAGCTTAGGCCGTAACACTGAAGCTTTCTTT
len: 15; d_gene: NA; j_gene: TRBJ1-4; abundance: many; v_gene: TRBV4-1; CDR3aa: CASSQVGSKHEKLFF; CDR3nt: TGCGCCAGCAGCCAAGTGGGGTCCAAGCATGAAAAACTGTTTTTT
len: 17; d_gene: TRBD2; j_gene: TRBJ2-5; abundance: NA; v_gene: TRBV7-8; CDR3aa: CASSLATSGGARGTQYF; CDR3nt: TGTGCCAGCAGCTTAGCTACTAGCGGGGGGGCCCGGGGGACCCAGTACTTC
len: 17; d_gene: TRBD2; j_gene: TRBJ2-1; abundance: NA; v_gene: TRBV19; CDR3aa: CASSSIGAGGSYNEQFF; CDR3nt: TGTGCCAGTAGTTCCATAGGAGCGGGAGGGTCCTACAATGAGCAGTTCTTC
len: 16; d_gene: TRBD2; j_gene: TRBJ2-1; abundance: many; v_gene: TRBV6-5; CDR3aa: CASSYLLAGWGNEQFF; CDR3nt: TGTGCCAGCAGTTACTTACTAGCGGGATGGGGCAATGAGCAGTTCTTC
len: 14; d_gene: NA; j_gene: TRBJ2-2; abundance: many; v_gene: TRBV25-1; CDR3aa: CASSERTNTGELFF; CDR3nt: TGTGCCAGCAGTGAACGTACGAACACCGGGGAGCTGTTTTTT
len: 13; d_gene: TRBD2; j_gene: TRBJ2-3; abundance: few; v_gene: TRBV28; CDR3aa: CASSPVSSGMKYF; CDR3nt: TGTGCCAGCAGTCCCGTCTCTAGCGGGATGAAGTATTTT
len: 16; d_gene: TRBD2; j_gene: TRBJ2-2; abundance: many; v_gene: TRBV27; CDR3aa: CASRQASGVNTGELFF; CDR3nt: TGTGCCAGCAGGCAGGCTAGCGGGGTTAACACCGGGGAGCTGTTTTTT
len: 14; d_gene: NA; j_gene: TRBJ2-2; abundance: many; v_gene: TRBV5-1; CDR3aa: CASRVRVNTGELFF; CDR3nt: TGCGCCAGCAGGGTCCGGGTTAACACCGGGGAGCTGTTTTTT
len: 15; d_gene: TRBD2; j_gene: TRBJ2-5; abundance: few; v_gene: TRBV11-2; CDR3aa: CASSSSAGFQETQYF; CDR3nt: TGTGCCAGCAGCTCTTCAGCGGGGTTCCAAGAGACCCAGTACTTC
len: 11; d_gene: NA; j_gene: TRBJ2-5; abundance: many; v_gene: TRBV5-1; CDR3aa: CASSIEETQYF; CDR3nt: TGCGCCAGCAGCATAGAAGAGACCCAGTACTTC